The next 22 T cell receptor beta chains were all read from a single sample in a study of blood T cells in healthy people across ages (dated by TCRdb to between 2014 and 2017). The library was generated by 5' RACE. Sequencing was carried out with an Illumina HiSeq 2500. A second PCR of roughly 7 to 11 cycles was performed with a sample-barcoded 5' primer and a J-beta primer mix. TCRdb handled the public reads itself, with Q25 trimming in fastp and clone calling in MiXCR, and kept productive beta chains. All rows with the same CDR3 protein become a single entry with the most common DNA and genes. Here the sample has around 1.1 million distinct CDR3 sequences; 35% to 45% occur a single time. The ten biggest clones cover about an eighth of the sample. What was sequenced was blood. These receptors all come from a young man in good health.

Only a few counts were recorded for this clonotype. This chain uses TRBV7-9 with TRBJ2-1; D is undetermined. Trimming stripped 3 bases from V and 5 bases from J, with 11 bases between. Germline CDR1 is SEHNR and CDR2 is FQNEAQ (reference sequence). This CDR3 comprises 14 residues. CDR3 residues: CASSFRRINNEQFF. CDR3 sequence (DNA): TGTGCCAGCAGCTTTCGGCGGATCAACAATGAGCAGTTCTTC.

In its sample, this clonotype was seen a few times. In DNA form, the CDR3 reads TGTGCCACCCGACGACAGGGAAAAAACATTCAGTACTTC. Translating it yields CATRRQGKNIQYF. The V call is TRBV2, the J call TRBJ2-5; 7 bases agree with TRBD1. Gene TRBJ2-4 matches the end of the DNA better, so the J call may be wrong. The CDR3 runs to 13 residues. Germline V lookup: CDR1 SNHLY, CDR2 FYNNEI.

This clonotype was seen a handful of times. The chain links TRBV28 to TRBJ2-4; a possible D gene is TRBD1 (5 bases). This CDR3 region has 18 residues. Per the germline V gene, CDR1 is MDHEN and CDR2 is SYDVKM. V lost 5 bases and J 6 bases, leaving 26 bases between the germline ends. CDR3 nucleotide sequence: TGTGCCAGCAGTCCGGAAGAAATTTGGGGCTGGGATAGAAACATTCAGTACTTC. Translation: CASSPEEIWGWDRNIQYF.

The chain is built from TRBV9 and TRBJ2-7, with D tentatively TRBD2 (6 bases). Trimming shortened V by 3 bases and J by 7 bases, and 23 bases separated the two germline ends. The CDR3 contains 16 residues. CDR1 and CDR2 from the germline V gene are SGDLS and YYNGEE. The CDR3 coding sequence is TGTGCCAGCAGCGCAGGCGGGCAGGGAGGTCACAATGAGCAGTACTTC. Residues: CASSAGGQGGHNEQYF.

The chain employs TRBV10-2 and TRBJ2-6; 10 nucleotides agree with TRBD2. The V gene end was trimmed by 8 bases and the J gene end by 4 bases; junction bases not matched to a gene: 8. The CDR3 covers 16 residues. Germline CDR1 and CDR2: WSHSY and SAAADI. This chain's CDR3 is CASLLAGRAGANVLTF. The CDR3 DNA sequence: TGCGCCAGCCTACTAGCGGGAAGGGCCGGGGCCAACGTCCTGACTTTC.

CDR3 in amino acids: CASSFQRTLKNTEAFF. Written as DNA, the CDR3 is TGTGCCAGCAGCTTCCAGAGAACTCTTAAGAACACTGAAGCTTTCTTT. V gene TRBV7-8 combines with J gene TRBJ1-1; no reliable D call. There are 16 residues in the CDR3. V lost 3 bases and J lost 1, with 15 bases in between. Per the germline V gene, CDR1 is SGHVS and CDR2 is FQNEAQ.

This chain joins TRBV20-1 and TRBJ1-1; a weak D match, TRBD1 (5 bases). The germline V gene has CDR1 DFQATT and CDR2 SNEGSKA (reference sequence). The V end lost 1 base, the J end lost 3 bases, and 9 bases lay between the germline ends. The CDR3 is 13 residues long. DNA for the CDR3: TGCAGTGCTAGAGCAGGGAGGTACACTGAAGCTTTCTTT. It codes for CSARAGRYTEAFF.

V is TRBV2 and J is TRBJ1-5; D ambiguous. Germline V gene sequence: CDR1 SNHLY, CDR2 FYNNEI. This CDR3 region has 14 residues. With 2 bases removed from V and 10 bases from J, the gap between germline ends came to 15 bases. CDR3 DNA: TGTGCCAGCAGTGAATCTGCAGCGCACTCCCCCCAGCATTTT. Translated, it gives CASSESAAHSPQHF.

The chain couples TRBV4-1 to TRBJ1-1; the match to TRBD1 covers 8 bases. The CDR3 is 15 residues long. Germline trimming cut 1 base from V and 3 bases from J; bases unmatched to any gene: 4. Looked up from germline, CDR1 is MGHRA and CDR2 is YSYEKL. The CDR3 nucleotides read TGCGCCAGCAGCCAAGGGGACAGGATTTACACTGAAGCTTTCTTT. It yields the protein CASSQGDRIYTEAFF.

This clonotype turned up a few times. V is TRBV7-2 and J is TRBJ1-5; no reliable D call. V lost 4 bases and J 6 bases, leaving 7 bases between the germline ends. Germline CDR1 SGHTA, CDR2 FQGNSA. The CDR3 is 12 residues long. CDR3 amino acids: CASSSIAQPQHF. CDR3 nucleotides: TGTGCCAGCAGCTCTATTGCTCAGCCCCAGCATTTT.

The chain has TRBV20-1 and TRBJ2-3, with TRBD2 identical over 12 bases. CDR3 length equals 18 residues. CDR1 and CDR2 from the germline V gene are DFQATT and SNEGSKA (reference sequence). With V trimmed by 5 bases and J by 2 bases, 14 bases remained unmatched. Here the CDR3 reads CSAAPPRLAGAFTDTQYF. In DNA form, the CDR3 reads TGCAGTGCTGCTCCGCCCCGACTAGCGGGGGCCTTCACAGATACGCAGTATTTT.

This clonotype was counted only a few times. This chain links TRBV4-3 with TRBJ2-3; 7 bases agree with TRBD2. From germline, CDR1 is LGHNA and CDR2 YSLEER. V gave up 0 bases and J gave up 0 bases; unmatched junction bases: 6. The CDR3 is 17 amino acids. This CDR3 reads CASSQETAGPSTDTQYF. DNA for the CDR3: TGCGCCAGCAGCCAAGAAACAGCGGGGCCTAGCACAGATACGCAGTATTTT.

The chain couples TRBV2 to TRBJ2-2; TRBD1 might be the D (5 bases). Trimming removed 7 bases from V and 5 bases from J, with 14 bases in between. Per the germline V gene, CDR1 is SNHLY and CDR2 is FYNNEI. The CDR3 is 14 amino acids. CDR3 region: CASNVGLETGELFF. As DNA, the CDR3 is TGTGCCAGCAACGTGGGGCTAGAAACCGGGGAGCTGTTTTTT.

The chain links TRBV4-3 to TRBJ2-3; 9 bases fit TRBD2. This CDR3 has 17 amino acids. CDR1 LGHNA and CDR2 YSLEER come from the germline V gene. The V and J ends lost 0 bases and 4 bases, in that order; junction bases with no gene match: 8. CDR3 loop: CASSQDLEAGGADTQYF. DNA for the CDR3: TGCGCCAGCAGCCAAGATCTCGAAGCGGGGGGCGCAGATACGCAGTATTTT.

This rearrangement joins TRBV19 to TRBJ1-5; 7 bases are a match to TRBD1. V gave up 8 bases and J gave up 3 bases; unmatched junction bases: 16. The CDR3 is 17 amino acids. CDR1 and CDR2 (germline): LNHDA, SQIVND (reference sequence). The CDR3 protein is CASSFNTGALFNQPQHF. For the CDR3, the DNA is TGTGCCAGTTCTTTCAACACAGGGGCCCTATTCAATCAGCCCCAGCATTTT.

The chain combines TRBV12-3 or TRBV12-4 with TRBJ1-5; no definite D call. V was cut by 7 bases and J by 7 bases, with 20 bases left in between. The CDR3 runs to 15 residues. The CDR3 loop reads CASTQVGSGDQPQHF. The CDR3 region has the DNA TGTGCCAGCACCCAGGTGGGGTCGGGAGACCAGCCCCAGCATTTT.

The V and J genes are TRBV4-2 and TRBJ2-3, with 7 bases matching TRBD1. V was clipped by 1 base and J by 3 bases; unmatched bases: 4. The V gene's germline CDR1 is LGHNA and CDR2 YNFKEQ. This CDR3 is 15 amino acids long. CDR3 in DNA: TGTGCCAGCAGCCAAGTGACAGGGATAACAGATACGCAGTATTTT. It encodes CASSQVTGITDTQYF.

The rearrangement joins TRBV12-3 or TRBV12-4 to TRBJ1-2; D may be TRBD1 (6 bases). The CDR3 has 14 residues. With 1 base removed from V and 4 bases from J, the gap between germline ends came to 10 bases. The CDR3 loop reads CASSLVGGAYGYTF. The CDR3 DNA reads as TGTGCCAGCAGTTTAGTTGGGGGCGCCTATGGCTACACCTTC.

The CDR3 bases are TGTGCCAGCAGTAAATATACAGGGAGTTATGGCTACACCTTC. It translates to CASSKYTGSYGYTF. The chain uses TRBV12-3 or TRBV12-4 and TRBJ1-2; maybe TRBD1 (6 bases). The ends were cut back, 5 bases at V and 5 bases at J, with 15 bases in the middle. The CDR3 runs 14 residues.

This clonotype was counted a few times. The chain has TRBV5-1 and TRBJ2-1; 12 bases are shared with TRBD2. This CDR3 region has 16 residues. The V gene end was trimmed by 4 bases and the J gene end by 4 bases; junction bases not matched to a gene: 6. CDR1 is SGHRS and CDR2 is YFSETQ in the germline V gene. The CDR3 sequence is CASSPRLAGEYNEQFF. In nucleotides, the CDR3 is TGCGCCAGCAGCCCCAGACTAGCGGGAGAATACAATGAGCAGTTCTTC.

On this clonotype: A much larger clone lies a single base off, so this may be a read error. V usage is TRBV27 and J usage is TRBJ2-7; perhaps TRBD2 as D (6 bases). The J call could be wrong; TRBJ2-5 is a better fit for the DNA end. The V gene's germline CDR1 is MNHEY and CDR2 SMNVEV (reference sequence). CDR3 length equals 13 residues. The CDR3 reads CASSFGSEETQYF. Here the CDR3 DNA reads TGTGCCAGCAGTTTCGGGAGTGAAGAGACCCAGTACTTC.

This clonotype was seen ten or more times. V and J are TRBV20-1 and TRBJ2-1; 9 bases are a match to TRBD2. Trimming removed 2 bases from V and 1 base from J; junction bases left unmatched: 0. The germline CDR1 and CDR2 sequences are DFQATT and SNEGSKA (reference sequence). The CDR3 covers 14 residues. CDR3 nucleotide sequence: TGCAGTGCTAGACTAGCGGGGTCCTACAATGAGCAGTTCTTC. As protein: CSARLAGSYNEQFF.